A selection of T cell receptor beta chains follows, all from one sample in a study of Ad26.COV2.S vaccination and SARS-CoV-2 variants. Sequencing used immunoSEQ multiplex PCR; TCRdb keeps in-frame clones, though not all of them. Here the sample spans 350,000 to 400,000 clones, approximately 90% being singletons. Sequences were derived from peripheral blood, sampled in a trial of Ad26.COV2.S vaccine versus placebo. These receptors were obtained from a person between 18 and 59 years old who received the Ad26.COV2.S COVID-19 vaccine or a placebo. Each CDR3 is given with its conserved first and last residue. The order of the fields is D gene, V gene, J gene, CDR3 length, clone size, CDR3 DNA, CDR3 protein. A D gene is named only where the DNA matches it firmly. Rows may omit the clone size; those that give it use once, few, many or a size class.

D gene: TRBD2
V gene: TRBV5-4
J gene: TRBJ2-1
CDR3 length: 15
clone size: NA
CDR3 DNA: TGTGCCAGCAGCGCGAGCGGGAGCTTGTTGAATGAGCAGTTCTTC
CDR3 protein: CASSASGSLLNEQFF

D gene: TRBD2
V gene: TRBV14
J gene: TRBJ2-7
CDR3 length: 17
clone size: NA
CDR3 DNA: TGTGCCAGCAGCCAGCAACCCAGGACTAGCGGGGTCTACGAGCAGTACTTC
CDR3 protein: CASSQQPRTSGVYEQYF

D gene: NA
V gene: TRBV9
J gene: TRBJ2-7
CDR3 length: 13
clone size: NA
CDR3 DNA: TGTGCCAGCAGCCCTGGGACCGAGTACGAGCAGTACTTC
CDR3 protein: CASSPGTEYEQYF

D gene: TRBD1
V gene: TRBV10-1
J gene: TRBJ1-2
CDR3 length: 16
clone size: NA
CDR3 DNA: TGCGCCAAGGGCGTTTTTTTAAGGGGGCGCGACTATGGCTACACCTTC
CDR3 protein: CAKGVFLRGRDYGYTF

D gene: NA
V gene: TRBV10-3
J gene: TRBJ2-1
CDR3 length: 14
clone size: once
CDR3 DNA: TGTGCCATCAGTGCCCTTGCGGAATACAATGAGCAGTTCTTC
CDR3 protein: CAISALAEYNEQFF

D gene: NA
V gene: TRBV29-1
J gene: TRBJ2-7
CDR3 length: 11
clone size: NA
CDR3 DNA: TGCAGCGCCCTCGGCGAGGGTCCGCAGTACTTC
CDR3 protein: CSALGEGPQYF

D gene: TRBD2
V gene: TRBV9
J gene: TRBJ2-3
CDR3 length: 15
clone size: NA
CDR3 DNA: TGTGCCAGCAGCCCCCTAGCGGGTCACACAGATACGCAGTATTTT
CDR3 protein: CASSPLAGHTDTQYF

D gene: NA
V gene: TRBV11-2
J gene: TRBJ2-7
CDR3 length: 14
clone size: NA
CDR3 DNA: TGTGCCAGCAGCTTAGGTCCAGGGATCTACGAGCAGTACTTC
CDR3 protein: CASSLGPGIYEQYF

D gene: NA
V gene: TRBV24-1
J gene: TRBJ1-2
CDR3 length: 14
clone size: NA
CDR3 DNA: TGTGCCACCAGTGACGCAGGAGCAAACTATGGCTACACCTTC
CDR3 protein: CATSDAGANYGYTF

D gene: NA
V gene: TRBV7-2
J gene: TRBJ2-7
CDR3 length: 14
clone size: few
CDR3 DNA: TGTGCCAGCAGCTTAGTAGGGAAACTCTACGAGCAGTACTTC
CDR3 protein: CASSLVGKLYEQYF

D gene: NA
V gene: TRBV4-1
J gene: TRBJ2-7
CDR3 length: 15
clone size: many
CDR3 DNA: TGCGCCAGCAGCCAGGAAGGGGCAGACACCTACGAGCAGTACTTC
CDR3 protein: CASSQEGADTYEQYF